This T cell receptor (beta chain) was identified in a study of T cell responses to AZD1222 COVID-19 vaccine. Data came from immunoSEQ multiplex PCR; TCRdb stores just in-frame clones and leaves some out. The sample yields 150,000 to 200,000 clones, around 94% seen once. As to this clone: Its antigen is undetermined. A read error may produce the germline difference seen at one junction end.

This CDR3 has 10 amino acids. Germline values: CDR1 LNHNV, CDR2 YYDKDF (reference sequence). General study findings and limits: Reports indicate that nearly half of spike-specific TCRs are directed at unmutated variant regions. There were mostly white British donors and more females than males, and clonal diversity was possibly underestimated.

The rearrangement joins TRBV15 to TRBJ1-1, with a possible D match to TRBD1 (5 bases). The receptor's source is an adult in good health. Sequences were derived from peripheral blood, sampled on day 0 of AZD1222 vaccination. The CDR3 sequence is CATSSPTVVF. CDR3 bases: TGTGCCACCAGCAGCCCGACAGTTGTCTTT.